The source of this T cell receptor (beta chain) is a study of low-dose radiotherapy and immunotherapy resistance in tumors. For the study at large: Every two weeks patients got nivolumab 240 mg flat dose, plus ipilimumab 1 mg/kg every six weeks, intravenously.

With TRAV- and TRBV-specific primers, first-strand cDNA was made, covering the alpha and beta chains. A roughly 20-cycle PCR with a constant-region primer and V-primer adapter amplified TCRs. TCRdb used MiXCR to reprocess the reads, holding one entry per CDR3 protein. The repertoire consists of 35,000 to 50,000 distinct CDR3 sequences, with around 30% occurring once and the leading ten covering about 3.9%. Germline loops: CDR1 MNHNS, CDR2 SASEGT. The V gene lost 5 bases and the J gene lost 10 bases, with 12 bases spanning the gap. The CDR3 is 12 residues long. Described time point: before trial treatment. This clonotype was picked up one time. A read error likely explains this, since a far larger clone differs by one base.

Sample: PBMCs, taken before treatment. The clonotype was recovered from a male donor with gallbladder cancer. The V gene is TRBV6-1, the J gene TRBJ2-1; D tentatively reads TRBD1 or TRBD2 (6 bases each). DNA for the CDR3: TGTGCCAGCAGTCCGGGGGCCTACGAGCAGTTCTTC. Its translation: CASSPGAYEQFF.